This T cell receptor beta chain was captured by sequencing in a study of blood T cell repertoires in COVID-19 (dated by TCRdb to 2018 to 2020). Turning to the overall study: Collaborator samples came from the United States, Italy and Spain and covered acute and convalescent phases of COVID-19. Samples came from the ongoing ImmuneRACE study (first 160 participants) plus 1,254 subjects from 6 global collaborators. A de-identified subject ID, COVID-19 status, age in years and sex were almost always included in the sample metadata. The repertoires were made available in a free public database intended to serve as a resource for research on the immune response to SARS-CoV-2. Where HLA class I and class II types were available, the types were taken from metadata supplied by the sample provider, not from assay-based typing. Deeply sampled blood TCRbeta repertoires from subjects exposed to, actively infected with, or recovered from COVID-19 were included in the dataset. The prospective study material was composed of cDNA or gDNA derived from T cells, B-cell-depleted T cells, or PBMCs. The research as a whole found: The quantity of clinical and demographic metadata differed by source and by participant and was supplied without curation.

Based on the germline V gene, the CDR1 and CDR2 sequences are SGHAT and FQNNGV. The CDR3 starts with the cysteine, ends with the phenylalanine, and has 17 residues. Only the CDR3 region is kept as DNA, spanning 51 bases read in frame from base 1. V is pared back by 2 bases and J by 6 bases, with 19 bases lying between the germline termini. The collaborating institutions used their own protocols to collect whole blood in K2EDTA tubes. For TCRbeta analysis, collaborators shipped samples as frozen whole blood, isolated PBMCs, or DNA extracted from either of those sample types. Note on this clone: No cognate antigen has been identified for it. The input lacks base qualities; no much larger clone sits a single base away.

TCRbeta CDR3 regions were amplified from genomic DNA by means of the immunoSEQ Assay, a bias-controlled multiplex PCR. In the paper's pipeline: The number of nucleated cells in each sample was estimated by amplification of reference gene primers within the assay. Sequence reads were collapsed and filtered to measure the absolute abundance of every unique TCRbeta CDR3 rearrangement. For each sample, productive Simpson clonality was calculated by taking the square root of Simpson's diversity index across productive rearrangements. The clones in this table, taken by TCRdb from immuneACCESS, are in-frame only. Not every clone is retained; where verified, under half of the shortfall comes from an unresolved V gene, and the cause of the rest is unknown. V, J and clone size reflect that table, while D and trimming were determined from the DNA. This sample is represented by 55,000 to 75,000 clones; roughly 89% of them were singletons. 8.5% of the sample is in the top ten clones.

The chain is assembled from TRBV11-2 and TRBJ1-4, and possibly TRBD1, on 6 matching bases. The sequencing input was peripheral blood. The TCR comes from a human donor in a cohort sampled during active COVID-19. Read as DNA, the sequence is TGTGCCAGCAGCTTATACCCTAGGGGGAAGGGTGATGAAAAACTGTTTTTT. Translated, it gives CASSLYPRGKGDEKLFF.